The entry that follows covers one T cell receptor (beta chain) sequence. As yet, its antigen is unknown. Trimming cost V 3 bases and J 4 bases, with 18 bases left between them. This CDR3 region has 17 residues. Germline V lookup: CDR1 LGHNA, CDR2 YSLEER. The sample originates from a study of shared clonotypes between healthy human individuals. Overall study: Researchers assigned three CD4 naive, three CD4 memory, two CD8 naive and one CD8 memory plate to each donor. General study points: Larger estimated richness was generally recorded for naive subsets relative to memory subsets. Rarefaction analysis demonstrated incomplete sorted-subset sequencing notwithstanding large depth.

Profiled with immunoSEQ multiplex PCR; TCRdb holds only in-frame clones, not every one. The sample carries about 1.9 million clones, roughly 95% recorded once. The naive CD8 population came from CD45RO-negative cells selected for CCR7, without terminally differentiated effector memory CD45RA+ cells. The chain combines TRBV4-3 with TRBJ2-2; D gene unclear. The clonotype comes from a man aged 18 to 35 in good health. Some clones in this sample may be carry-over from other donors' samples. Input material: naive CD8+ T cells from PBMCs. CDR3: CASSQVITAPSTGELFF. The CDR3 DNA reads TGCGCCAGCAGCCAGGTGATAACAGCCCCTTCCACCGGGGAGCTGTTTTTT.